The 8 T cell receptor beta chains listed next were all sequenced from one sample in a study of T cell responses to AZD1222 COVID-19 vaccine. Assay used: immunoSEQ multiplex PCR; TCRdb lists only in-frame clones, some missing. This sample yields 250,000 to 300,000 clones, of which around 92% are seen a single time; 0.55% belongs to the top ten. The sample was peripheral blood, taken 28 days after the second AZD1222 dose. The source is an adult who received the AZD1222 COVID-19 vaccine.

The chain uses TRBV25-1 and TRBJ2-2; D call uncertain. The CDR3 is made up of 12 amino acids. Trimming stripped 4 bases from V and 5 bases from J, with 5 bases between. Germline V gene lookup returns CDR1 MGHDK and CDR2 SYGVNS. The CDR3 DNA is TGTGCCAGCAGTGTGGTAACCGGGGAGCTGTTTTTT. It yields the protein CASSVVTGELFF.

The chain combines TRBV25-1 with TRBJ2-3; D gene ambiguous. The CDR3 is made up of 15 amino acids. Trimming took off 0 bases at V and 4 bases at J, with 11 bases between the two ends. Germline V gene lookup returns CDR1 MGHDK and CDR2 SYGVNS. The DNA of the CDR3 is TGTGCCAGCAGTGAATATTCGGGCAGCCCAGATACGCAGTATTTT. Amino acids: CASSEYSGSPDTQYF.

The chain has TRBV7-2 and TRBJ2-3; no reliable D call. Germline lookup yields CDR1 SGHTA and CDR2 FQGNSA. The CDR3 loop spans 13 amino acids. With 6 bases removed from V and 7 bases from J, the gap between germline ends came to 14 bases. The CDR3 protein is CASRLPSSNTQYF. Here the CDR3 DNA reads TGTGCCAGCAGGCTACCTTCCTCTAATACGCAGTATTTT.

J is TRBJ2-4 and V is TRBV5-4, with D hard to call. Germline CDR1 is SGHNT and CDR2 is YYREEE (reference sequence). The CDR3 is 11 residues long. Trimming took 3 bases from V and 5 from J, leaving 3 bases between them. CDR3 bases: TGTGCCAGCAGCTCTGAAAACATTCAGTACTTC. Translated: CASSSENIQYF.

The V and J genes are TRBV23-1 and TRBJ1-5; weak D call: TRBD1 (5 bases). TRBV23-1 is labeled an ORF, and its function is uncertain. V was clipped by 4 bases and J by 8 bases, with 9 bases between them. This CDR3 contains 12 residues. Written as DNA, the CDR3 is TGCGCCAGCAGTCCTGGGGGGGAGCCCCAGCATTTT. It is translated as CASSPGGEPQHF.

The chain has TRBV19 and TRBJ2-7; D could derive from TRBD1 or TRBD2 (5 bases each). The CDR3 contains 13 residues. Germline CDR1 LNHDA, CDR2 SQIVND (reference sequence). V dropped 8 bases and J dropped 6 bases, with 17 bases sitting between them. The CDR3 loop reads CASSGTGFREQYF. The CDR3 nucleotides read TGTGCCAGTTCCGGGACGGGTTTCCGCGAGCAGTACTTC.

This clone was detected once. V usage is TRBV27 and J usage is TRBJ2-5; TRBD2 matches at 11 bases. The CDR3 consists of 16 residues. Germline values: CDR1 MNHEY, CDR2 SMNVEV (reference sequence). V lost 3 bases to trimming and J lost 5 bases; unmatched junction nucleotides: 8. As DNA, the CDR3 is TGTGCCAGCAGTTTCGCTAGCGGGGGGTTCCGGGAGACCCAGTACTTC. Its translation is CASSFASGGFRETQYF.

This clone was recorded many times. The rearrangement links TRBV6-1 to TRBJ1-5, with D tentatively TRBD1 (5 bases). This CDR3 has 16 residues. Germline CDR1 and CDR2: MNHNS and SASEGT. Trimming took off 1 base at V and 5 bases at J, with 15 bases between the two ends. In nucleotides, the CDR3 is TGTGCCAGCAGTGAAGGCGGAGGGGTTGGGTATCAGCCCCAGCATTTT. Its translation: CASSEGGGVGYQPQHF.